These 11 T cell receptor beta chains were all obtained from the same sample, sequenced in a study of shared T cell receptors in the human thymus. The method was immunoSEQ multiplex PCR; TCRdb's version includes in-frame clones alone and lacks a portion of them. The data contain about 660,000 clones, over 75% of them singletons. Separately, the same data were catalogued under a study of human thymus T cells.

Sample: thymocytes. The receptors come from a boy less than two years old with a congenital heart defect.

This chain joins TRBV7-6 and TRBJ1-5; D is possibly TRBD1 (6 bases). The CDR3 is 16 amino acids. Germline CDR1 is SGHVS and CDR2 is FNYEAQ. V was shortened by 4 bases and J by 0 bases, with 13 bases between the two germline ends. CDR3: CASSSNHRASNQPQHF. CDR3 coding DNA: TGTGCCAGCAGCTCCAACCACAGGGCTAGCAATCAGCCCCAGCATTTT.

The DNA of the CDR3 is TGCGCCAGCAGCCAAGAATGGCGGAGCCCGAGTCCGGAGCAGTACTTC. Amino acids: CASSQEWRSPSPEQYF. The rearrangement joins TRBV4-1 to TRBJ2-7; no firm D call. V was clipped by 0 bases and J by 7 bases, with 19 bases between them. The CDR3 covers 16 residues. From germline, CDR1 is MGHRA and CDR2 YSYEKL.

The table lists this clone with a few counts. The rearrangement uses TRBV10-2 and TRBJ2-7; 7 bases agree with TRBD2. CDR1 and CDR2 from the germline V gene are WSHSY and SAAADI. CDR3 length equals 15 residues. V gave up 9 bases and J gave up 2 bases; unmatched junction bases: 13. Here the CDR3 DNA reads TGCGCCAGTGGTTCACGCCGGGACTATGCCTACGAGCAGTACTTC. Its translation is CASGSRRDYAYEQYF.

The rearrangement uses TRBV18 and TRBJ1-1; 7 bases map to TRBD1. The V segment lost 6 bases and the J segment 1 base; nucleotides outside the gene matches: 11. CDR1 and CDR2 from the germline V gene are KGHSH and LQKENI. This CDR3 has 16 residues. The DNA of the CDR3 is TGTGCCAGCTCGCCGCAGACAGGGCTCCCGAACACTGAAGCTTTCTTT. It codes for CASSPQTGLPNTEAFF.

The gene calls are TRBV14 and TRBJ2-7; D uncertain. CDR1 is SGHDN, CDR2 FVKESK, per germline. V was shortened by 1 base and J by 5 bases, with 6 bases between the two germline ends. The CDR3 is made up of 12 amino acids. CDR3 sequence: CASSQVKHEQYF. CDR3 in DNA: TGTGCCAGCAGCCAAGTAAAGCACGAGCAGTACTTC.

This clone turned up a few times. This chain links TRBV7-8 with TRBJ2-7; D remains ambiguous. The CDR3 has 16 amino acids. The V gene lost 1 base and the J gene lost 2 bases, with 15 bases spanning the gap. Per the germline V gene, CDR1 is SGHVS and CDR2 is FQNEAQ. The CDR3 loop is CASSLDYHSYPYEQYF. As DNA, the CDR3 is TGTGCCAGCAGCTTAGATTACCACAGTTACCCCTACGAGCAGTACTTC. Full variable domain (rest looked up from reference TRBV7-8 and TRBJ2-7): GAGVSQSPRYKVAKRGQDVALRCDPISGHVSLFWYQQALGQGPEFLTYFQNEAQLDKSGLPSDRFFAERPEGSVSTLKIQRTQQEDSAVYLCASSLDYHSYPYEQYFGPGTRLTVT.

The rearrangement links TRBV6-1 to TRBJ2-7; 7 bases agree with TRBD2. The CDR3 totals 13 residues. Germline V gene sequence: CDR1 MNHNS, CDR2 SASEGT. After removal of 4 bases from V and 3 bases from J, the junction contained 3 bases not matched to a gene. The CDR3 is CASSAGLDYEQYF. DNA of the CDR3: TGTGCCAGCAGTGCCGGACTAGACTACGAGCAGTACTTC.

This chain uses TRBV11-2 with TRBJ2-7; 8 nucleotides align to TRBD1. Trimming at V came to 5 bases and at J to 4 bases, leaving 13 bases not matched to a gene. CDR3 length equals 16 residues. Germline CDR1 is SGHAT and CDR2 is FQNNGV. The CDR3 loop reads CASSGSQGARMYEQYF. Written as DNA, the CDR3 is TGTGCCAGCAGCGGCAGCCAGGGGGCCCGTATGTACGAGCAGTACTTC.

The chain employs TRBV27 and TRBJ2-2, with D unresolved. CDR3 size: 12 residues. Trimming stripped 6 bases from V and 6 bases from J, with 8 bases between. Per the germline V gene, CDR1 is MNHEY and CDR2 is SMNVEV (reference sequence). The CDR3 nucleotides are TGTGCCAGCAGACTAAACCCCGGGGAGCTGTTTTTT. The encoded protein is CASRLNPGELFF.

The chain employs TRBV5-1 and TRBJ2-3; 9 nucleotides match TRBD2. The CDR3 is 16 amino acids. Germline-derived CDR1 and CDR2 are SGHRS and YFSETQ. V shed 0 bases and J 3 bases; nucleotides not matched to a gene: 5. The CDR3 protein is CASSLAGSGSTDTQYF. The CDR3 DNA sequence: TGCGCCAGCAGCTTGGCAGGTAGCGGGAGTACAGATACGCAGTATTTT.

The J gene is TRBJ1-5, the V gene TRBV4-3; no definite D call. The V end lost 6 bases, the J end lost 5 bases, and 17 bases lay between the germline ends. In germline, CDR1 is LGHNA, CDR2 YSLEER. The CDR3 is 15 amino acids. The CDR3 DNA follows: TGCGCCAGCAGTCCAAGTAGGAACAGCTATCAGCCCCAGCATTTT. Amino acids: CASSPSRNSYQPQHF.